Following are 18 T cell receptor beta chains from one sample sequenced in a study of blood T cell repertoires in COVID-19 (TCRdb year 2020). Library method: the immunoSEQ multiplex PCR assay. This is the immuneACCESS table as TCRdb keeps it, with only in-frame sequences that have V and J called. A part of the clones is gone; compared with another copy, unresolved V genes explain less than half, and the rest is unexplained. Counted in this sample were fewer than 95,000 clones; approximately 84% of them appeared once. The ten top clones hold around 13% of the sample. The sequenced material came from peripheral blood. These TCRs come from a human donor in a cohort sampled during active COVID-19.

The chain's CDR3 is CASSLVGGRETQYF. CDR3 coding DNA: TGTGCCAGCAGCTTAGTGGGGGGGCGAGAGACCCAGTACTTC. The genes are TRBV7-2 and TRBJ2-5; D perhaps matches TRBD2 (7 bases). The CDR3 contains 14 residues. V was shortened by 1 base and J by 4 bases, with 10 bases between the two germline ends. The V gene's germline CDR1 is SGHTA and CDR2 FQGNSA.

This clone was counted only a few times. The V call is TRBV5-1, the J call TRBJ2-7; TRBD1 matches at 7 bases. Per the germline V gene, CDR1 is SGHRS and CDR2 is YFSETQ. The CDR3 has 15 residues. J lost 2 bases, V lost 4 bases, and 9 bases had no gene match. Here the CDR3 reads CASSPQGVSPYEQYF. The CDR3 coding sequence is TGCGCCAGCAGCCCCCAGGGGGTGAGCCCCTACGAGCAGTACTTC.

This clone was detected only once. The genes are TRBV7-9 and TRBJ2-6; TRBD1 aligns across 9 bases. Trimming removed 5 bases from V and 0 bases from J; junction bases left unmatched: 11. Germline V gene lookup returns CDR1 SEHNR and CDR2 FQNEAQ (reference sequence). The CDR3 consists of 19 residues. The CDR3 bases are TGTGCCAGCAGCCCAACCCCCGGGACAGGGATCTCTGGGGCCAACGTCCTGACTTTC. Translated: CASSPTPGTGISGANVLTF.

The rearrangement uses TRBV7-2 and TRBJ2-5; 10 nucleotides line up with TRBD1. This CDR3 comprises 19 residues. CDR1 is SGHTA, CDR2 FQGNSA, per germline. V shed 5 bases, J shed 4 bases, and the junction held 19 bases outside the gene matches. The CDR3, as DNA: TGTGCCAGCAGCCACGGGACAGGGGCTAGTCTTAGCGTTAGAGAGACCCAGTACTTC. Protein: CASSHGTGASLSVRETQYF.

This clone was observed a single time. The chain joins TRBV2 to TRBJ2-7; no definite D call. This CDR3 has 16 residues. Trimming stripped 2 bases from V and 2 bases from J, with 16 bases between. CDR1 and CDR2 from the germline V gene are SNHLY and FYNNEI. CDR3: CASSETLLLAAYEQYF. CDR3 in DNA: TGTGCCAGCAGTGAAACCCTACTTTTAGCCGCCTACGAGCAGTACTTC. Drawing the rest from reference TRBV2 and TRBJ2-7, the complete variable domain is EPEVTQTPSHQVTQMGQEVILRCVPISNHLYFYWYRQILGQKVEFLVSFYNNEISEKSEIFDDQFSVERPDGSNFTLKIRSTKLEDSAMYFCASSETLLLAAYEQYFGPGTRLTVT.

V gene TRBV20-1 combines with J gene TRBJ1-5, with TRBD1 matching over 8 bases. Per germline, CDR1 DFQATT and CDR2 SNEGSKA (reference sequence). Trimming took 3 bases from V and 4 from J; bases not matched to a gene: 5. The CDR3 is made up of 14 amino acids. The CDR3 reads CSASGRGRNQPQHF. CDR3 sequence (DNA): TGCAGTGCTAGTGGCAGGGGGCGAAATCAGCCCCAGCATTTT.

This clone appeared a few times. The chain is built from TRBV11-3 and TRBJ2-1; TRBD2 is a possible D gene (6 bases). V was pared by 4 bases and J by 7 bases, with 17 bases between. Looked up from germline, CDR1 is SGHNT and CDR2 is YENEEA. This CDR3 contains 15 residues. The DNA of the CDR3 is TGTGCCAGCAGCTCGGGACTTTCCGTTTTAAATGAGCAGTTCTTC. It encodes CASSSGLSVLNEQFF.

The CDR3 sequence is CASSRDSPRYEQYF. The CDR3 bases are TGTGCCAGCAGCCGGGACAGCCCTAGGTACGAGCAGTACTTC. The chain combines TRBV6-5 with TRBJ2-7; 7 bases line up with TRBD1. The CDR3 consists of 14 residues. V shed 6 bases and J 4 bases; nucleotides not matched to a gene: 9. The V gene's germline CDR1 is MNHEY and CDR2 SVGAGI.

The chain recombines TRBV3-1 (or the pseudogene TRBV3-2) with TRBJ2-1; 7 nucleotides align to TRBD1. The junction had 6 bases not matched to a gene; V was cut back by 2 bases and J by 8 bases. Germline V gene data show CDR1 as LGHDT and CDR2 as YNNKEL (reference sequence). The CDR3 is made up of 14 amino acids. This chain's CDR3 is CASSQRGRTDEQFF. DNA of the CDR3: TGTGCCAGCAGCCAAAGGGGGCGGACCGATGAGCAGTTCTTC.

The chain carries TRBV5-4 and TRBJ1-2; D is undetermined. The CDR3 is 14 amino acids. Trimming removed 1 base at V and 2 bases at J, with 9 bases between. The V gene's germline CDR1 is SGHNT and CDR2 YYREEE (reference sequence). The CDR3 loop is CASSLMSGNYGYTF. As DNA, the CDR3 is TGTGCCAGCAGCTTGATGAGCGGGAACTATGGCTACACCTTC.

The V call is TRBV3-1 (or the pseudogene TRBV3-2), the J call TRBJ2-2, with no clear D. The CDR3 runs to 13 residues. CDR1 LGHDT and CDR2 YNNKEL come from the germline V gene (reference sequence). Trimming left V 3 bases short and J 1 base short, with 3 bases between. CDR3 region: CASSHLNTGELFF. The CDR3 DNA is TGTGCCAGCAGCCACCTGAACACCGGGGAGCTGTTTTTT.

This clone was seen a handful of times. This sequence joins TRBV5-8 and TRBJ1-1, with TRBD1 matching over 9 bases. Per germline, CDR1 SGHTS and CDR2 YDEGEE. V lost 0 bases, J lost 11 bases, and 8 bases stayed unmatched. The length of the CDR3 is 14 residues. The CDR3 DNA reads TGTGCCAGCAGCTTGGGGACCGGGACAGGGTTGGCTTTCTTT. This gives the protein CASSLGTGTGLAFF.

This clone was observed once. The rearrangement joins TRBV5-5 to TRBJ2-2; 11 positions match TRBD2. The CDR3 runs to 17 residues. With V trimmed by 0 bases and J by 7 bases, 8 bases remained unmatched. CDR1 and CDR2 (germline): SGHKS, YYEKEE (reference sequence). The CDR3 DNA follows: TGTGCCAGCAGCTTGGGTCGAACTAGCGGGGGCGGCGGGGAGCTGTTTTTT. It encodes CASSLGRTSGGGGELFF. Based on the CDR3 plus reference TRBV5-5 and TRBJ2-2, the full variable domain is DAGVTQSPTHLIKTRGQQVTLRCSPISGHKSVSWYQQVLGQGPQFIFQYYEKEERGRGNFPDRFSARQFPNYSSELNVNALLLGDSALYLCASSLGRTSGGGGELFFGEGSRLTVL.

J is TRBJ2-7 and V is TRBV7-2; TRBD2 matches at 7 bases. Germline V gene lookup returns CDR1 SGHTA and CDR2 FQGNSA. After removal of 3 bases from V and 6 bases from J, the junction contained 8 bases not matched to a gene. CDR3 length: 14 residues. The CDR3, as DNA: TGTGCCAGCAGCTTCACTCCGGGGGGACGCGAGCAGTACTTC. This gives the protein CASSFTPGGREQYF. Variable domain in full (rest from reference TRBV7-2 and TRBJ2-7): GAGVSQSPSNKVTEKGKDVELRCDPISGHTALYWYRQSLGQGLEFLIYFQGNSAPDKSGLPSDRFSAERTGGSVSTLTIQRTQQEDSAVYLCASSFTPGGREQYFGPGTRLTVT.

The V and J genes are TRBV7-2 and TRBJ1-6; 9 nucleotides align to TRBD1. The CDR3 extends over 13 amino acids. The V gene end was trimmed by 10 bases and the J gene end by 9 bases; junction bases not matched to a gene: 7. The germline V gene encodes CDR1 SGHTA and CDR2 FQGNSA. CDR3 DNA sequence: TGTGCCATCGGACAGGGGAATTTTTCACCCCTCCACTTT. Translated, it gives CAIGQGNFSPLHF.

This clone was seen repeatedly, ten times or more. This chain joins TRBV7-9 and TRBJ1-2, with 7 bases that match TRBD1. V lost 4 bases, J lost 8 bases, and 7 bases stayed unmatched. The CDR3 has 13 amino acids. Germline V gives CDR1 SEHNR, CDR2 FQNEAQ (reference sequence). In DNA form, the CDR3 reads TGTGCCAGCAGCTCCGATACCAGGGGGGGCTACACCTTC. It encodes CASSSDTRGGYTF.

This clone was seen only once. This rearrangement joins TRBV10-3 to TRBJ2-3; 7 bases map to TRBD1. J lost 4 bases, V lost 4 bases, and 8 bases had no gene match. Germline assignment: CDR1 ENHRY and CDR2 SYGVKD. This CDR3 comprises 15 residues. DNA for the CDR3: TGTGCCATCAGTGGCACAGGGGTCGCTGCAGATACGCAGTATTTT. It is translated as CAISGTGVAADTQYF.

A few counts support this clone. The J gene is TRBJ2-7, the V gene TRBV2; no reliable D call. This CDR3 region has 14 residues. V lost 7 bases to trimming and J lost 0 bases, with 13 bases between them. Germline CDR1 SNHLY, CDR2 FYNNEI. This CDR3 is CASIKSRSSYEQYF. CDR3 bases: TGTGCCAGCATAAAAAGTAGGAGCTCCTACGAGCAGTACTTC.